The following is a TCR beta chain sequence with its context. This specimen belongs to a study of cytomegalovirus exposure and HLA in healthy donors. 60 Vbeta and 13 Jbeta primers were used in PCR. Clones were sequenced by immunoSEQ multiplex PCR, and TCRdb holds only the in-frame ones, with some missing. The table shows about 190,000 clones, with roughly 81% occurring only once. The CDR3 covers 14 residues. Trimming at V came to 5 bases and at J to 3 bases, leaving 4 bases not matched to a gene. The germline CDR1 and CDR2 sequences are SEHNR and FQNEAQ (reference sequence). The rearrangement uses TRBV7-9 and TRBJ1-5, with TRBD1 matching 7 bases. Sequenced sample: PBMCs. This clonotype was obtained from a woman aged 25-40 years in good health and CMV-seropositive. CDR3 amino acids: CASSQTGLNQPQHF. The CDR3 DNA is TGTGCCAGCAGCCAGACAGGGCTCAATCAGCCCCAGCATTTT.